A single sample gave rise to the 26 T cell receptor beta chains below, sequenced in a study of vaccination and CD4 T cells after COVID-19. No antigens are known for them. Time point noted: late sampling 161 to 241 days after vaccination in a few convalescent patients. Treatment noted: approximately 10-day PBMC culture with coronavirus spike peptide pools or control peptides (ViraFEST assay). Cultured CD4+ T cell DNA was sequenced using the Oncomine TCR Beta short-read assay. TCRdb re-derived calls from the PCR reads in MiXCR, one entry per CDR3 protein. The sample records about 22,000 distinct CDR3 sequences, 35% to 40% being singletons. The sequenced sample was CD4+ T cells from blood, cultured in vitro, obtained about 7 months after SARS-CoV-2 vaccination. These receptors were collected from a human donor who had recovered from COVID-19.

This clonotype was observed a handful of times. The chain joins TRBV7-2 to TRBJ2-7; D perhaps matches TRBD2 (6 bases). Germline CDR1 and CDR2: SGHTA and FQGNSA. V dropped 8 bases and J dropped 3 bases, with 11 bases sitting between them. The CDR3 is 12 residues long. The DNA of the CDR3 is TGTGCCAGCTCCTGGGGGGACTACGAGCAGTACTTC. Amino acids: CASSWGDYEQYF.

V gene TRBV20-1 combines with J gene TRBJ2-1; TRBD2 matches 11 bases. Germline V gene lookup returns CDR1 DFQATT and CDR2 SNEGSKA (reference sequence). J gave up 4 bases and V 1 base, and 12 bases lay outside the gene matches. This CDR3 comprises 18 residues. The CDR3 DNA follows: TGCAGTGCTAGAGTGGGTAGTAGCGGGGGGGCCACGTACAATGAGCAGTTCTTC. Translated, it gives CSARVGSSGGATYNEQFF.

The chain couples TRBV7-2 to TRBJ2-1; maybe TRBD1 (5 bases). The CDR3 loop spans 15 amino acids. V lost 1 base, J lost 5 bases, and 12 bases lay in between. Per the germline V gene, CDR1 is SGHTA and CDR2 is FQGNSA. The DNA for the CDR3 is TGTGCCAGCAGCTTAGATTGGGGCCAGGACAATGAGCAGTTCTTC. It is translated as CASSLDWGQDNEQFF.

This clonotype was seen a few times. The chain has TRBV7-2 and TRBJ2-5, with 9 bases fitting TRBD2. This CDR3 region has 16 residues. V lost 1 base, J lost 1 base, and 4 bases stayed unmatched. From germline, CDR1 is SGHTA and CDR2 FQGNSA. CDR3 loop: CASSLVPSGIQETQYF. CDR3 in DNA: TGTGCCAGCAGCTTAGTTCCTAGCGGGATCCAAGAGACCCAGTACTTC.

The CDR3 is CASTSWANSSPVKGNSPLHF. The CDR3 DNA reads as TGTGCCAGTACCTCCTGGGCGAATTCTTCGCCGGTCAAGGGTAATTCACCCCTCCACTTT. This chain uses TRBV19 with TRBJ1-6, with D unclear. The CDR3 has 20 residues. Germline V gene lookup returns CDR1 LNHDA and CDR2 SQIVND (reference sequence). V was cut by 7 bases and J by 6 bases, with 31 bases left in between.

As for this clonotype: Mismatch with germline at one junction end may stem from a read error. This chain uses TRBV6-1 with TRBJ1-6, with D tentatively TRBD1 (5 bases). This CDR3 is 14 amino acids long. Per the germline V gene, CDR1 is MNHNS and CDR2 is SASEGT. As DNA, the CDR3 is TGTGCCAGCAATGAAGAGGGGTTAGGTTCACCCCTCCATTTT. Residues: CASNEEGLGSPLHF.

V and J are TRBV5-1 and TRBJ2-1, with D maybe TRBD1 (5 bases). The V gene lost 5 bases and the J gene lost 4 bases, with 16 bases spanning the gap. Germline V gives CDR1 SGHRS, CDR2 YFSETQ. This CDR3 has 15 residues. This chain's CDR3 is CASSDQGGVYNEQFF. In nucleotides, the CDR3 is TGCGCCAGCAGTGACCAGGGTGGGGTTTACAATGAGCAGTTCTTC.

The chain uses TRBV28 and TRBJ2-4; D gene uncertain. Trimming removed 1 base from V and 1 base from J, with 8 bases in between. The CDR3 consists of 15 residues. In germline, CDR1 is MDHEN, CDR2 SYDVKM. CDR3 loop: CASSLSTVAKNIQYF. The CDR3 DNA reads as TGTGCCAGCAGTTTATCGACCGTTGCCAAAAACATTCAGTACTTC.

This clonotype was counted at least ten times. The V gene is TRBV10-3, the J gene TRBJ2-5; TRBD2 matches 8 bases. The germline V gene encodes CDR1 ENHRY and CDR2 SYGVKD. With 2 bases clipped from V and 4 bases from J, the junction kept 9 bases outside the gene matches. This CDR3 has 16 amino acids. The CDR3 DNA reads TGTGCCATCAGTGAGGCCAGGGCGGGAGGCTTAGAGACCCAGTACTTC. The encoded protein is CAISEARAGGLETQYF.

In this sample, this clonotype turned up a few times. The chain combines TRBV15 with TRBJ1-6; D gene ambiguous. V gave up 0 bases and J gave up 7 bases, with 4 bases separating them. Per germline, CDR1 LNHNV and CDR2 YYDKDF (reference sequence). The CDR3 extends over 13 amino acids. The CDR3 nucleotides read TGTGCCACCAGCAGAGACCCGAATTCACCCCTCCACTTT. It yields the protein CATSRDPNSPLHF.

The chain uses TRBV6-1 and TRBJ1-1, with D tentatively TRBD1 (5 bases). This CDR3 has 15 residues. The V and J ends lost 6 bases and 3 bases respectively, with 17 bases between them. The germline V gene has CDR1 MNHNS and CDR2 SASEGT. CDR3 region: CASSPGPWGDTEAFF. The DNA of the CDR3 is TGTGCCAGCAGCCCGGGACCCTGGGGGGACACTGAAGCTTTCTTT.

This clonotype was found a few times. This chain connects TRBV6-1 to TRBJ2-7, with 10 bases fitting TRBD2. In germline, CDR1 is MNHNS, CDR2 SASEGT. V lost 5 bases and J lost 7; bases outside the gene matches: 11. The CDR3 runs 15 residues. For the CDR3, the DNA is TGTGCCAGCAGTCCCTATCTAGCGGGAGTTGGAGAGCAGTACTTC. Amino acid sequence: CASSPYLAGVGEQYF.

The V call is TRBV28, the J call TRBJ1-2, with D maybe TRBD1 (6 bases). Germline assignment: CDR1 MDHEN and CDR2 SYDVKM. Trimming cost V 6 bases and J 1 base, with 15 bases left between them. The CDR3 extends over 15 amino acids. Here the CDR3 reads CASRLPGDVNYGYTF. CDR3 DNA sequence: TGTGCCAGCAGACTCCCAGGGGATGTTAACTATGGCTACACCTTC.

The chain uses TRBV12-3 or TRBV12-4 and TRBJ2-7; unclear D gene. The CDR3 runs to 11 residues. Between the trimmed V and J ends, which lost 5 bases and 6 bases, there was a span of 8 bases. The CDR3 bases are TGTGCCAGCAGTCGGACGGGCGAGCAGTACTTC. It specifies CASSRTGEQYF.

This clonotype has just one count. The chain carries TRBV5-1 and TRBJ1-6; weak D call: TRBD1 (6 bases). The CDR3 is made up of 15 amino acids. Between the trimmed V and J ends, which lost 0 bases and 10 bases, there was a span of 14 bases. Germline V gene data show CDR1 as SGHRS and CDR2 as YFSETQ. Here the CDR3 DNA reads TGCGCCAGCAGCTTGGGAGGGCAGGGGAGGTCACCCCTCCACTTT. Translating it yields CASSLGGQGRSPLHF.

This clonotype was seen only a few times. The chain uses TRBV20-1 and TRBJ1-1, with D possibly TRBD1 on 6 matching bases. V dropped 6 bases and J dropped 4 bases, with 24 bases sitting between them. From germline, CDR1 is DFQATT and CDR2 SNEGSKA (reference sequence). The CDR3 is made up of 16 amino acids. DNA for the CDR3: TGCAGTGCGCGAGGCAGGGGAGATTTGGGGTTCACTGAAGCTTTCTTT. It encodes CSARGRGDLGFTEAFF.

The J gene is TRBJ1-2, the V gene TRBV5-4; 7 bases are a match to TRBD1. J lost 6 bases, V lost 0 bases, and 5 bases had no gene match. The CDR3 length is 14 residues. Per the germline V gene, CDR1 is SGHNT and CDR2 is YYREEE (reference sequence). The CDR3 reads CASSLVSGGDGYTF. The CDR3 nucleotides are TGTGCCAGCAGCTTGGTGTCAGGGGGTGATGGCTACACCTTC.

The V and J genes are TRBV7-9 and TRBJ1-2, with D perhaps TRBD1 (6 bases). CDR1 and CDR2 from the germline V gene are SEHNR and FQNEAQ (reference sequence). With 5 bases removed from V and 3 bases from J, the gap between germline ends came to 13 bases. The CDR3 contains 14 residues. DNA for the CDR3: TGTGCCAGCAGCCCCCGAGGGGGGGACTATGGCTACACCTTC. Translating it yields CASSPRGGDYGYTF.

A note on this clonotype: The junction shows a germline mismatch at one end, possibly a read error. The chain recombines TRBV7-2 with TRBJ2-7; TRBD1 is a possible D gene (5 bases). The CDR3 sequence is 14 residues long. Germline V gives CDR1 SGHTA, CDR2 FQGNSA. The CDR3: CAGSLQGGFDEQYF. DNA for the CDR3: TGTGCCGGCAGCCTCCAGGGTGGTTTTGACGAGCAGTACTTC.

The chain carries TRBV4-3 and TRBJ1-6, with unresolved D. The germline V and J ends were trimmed by 0 bases and 5 bases, with 11 bases remaining between them. Germline V gene data show CDR1 as LGHNA and CDR2 as YSLEER. This CDR3 has 16 amino acids. CDR3 sequence reads: CASSQDPPPNNSPLHF. The CDR3 coding sequence is TGCGCCAGCAGCCAAGATCCCCCGCCGAATAATTCACCCCTCCACTTT.

This clonotype was counted a few times. The rearrangement uses TRBV6-1 and TRBJ2-1; TRBD2 aligns across 11 bases. V lost 6 bases to trimming and J lost 9 bases; unmatched junction nucleotides: 10. The germline V gene has CDR1 MNHNS and CDR2 SASEGT. The CDR3 loop spans 15 amino acids. This CDR3 is CASRISGRANTEQFF. The CDR3 region has the DNA TGTGCCAGCAGGATTAGCGGGAGGGCCAACACTGAGCAGTTCTTC.

V gene TRBV20-1 combines with J gene TRBJ2-7; D unclear. The germline V and J ends were trimmed by 6 bases and 3 bases, with 12 bases remaining between them. Germline values: CDR1 DFQATT, CDR2 SNEGSKA (reference sequence). The CDR3 consists of 12 residues. This CDR3 is CSATRARYEQYF. CDR3 coding DNA: TGCAGTGCGACCCGGGCGCGCTACGAGCAGTACTTC.

The sample holds a few counts of this clonotype. The chain employs TRBV20-1 and TRBJ1-6; TRBD1 aligns across 7 bases. The germline V gene has CDR1 DFQATT and CDR2 SNEGSKA (reference sequence). The CDR3 has 13 amino acids. V shed 6 bases, J shed 7 bases, and the junction held 6 bases outside the gene matches. The CDR3 DNA reads as TGCAGTGCCAACCGGGACAGAAATTCACCCCTCCACTTT. This encodes CSANRDRNSPLHF.

The CDR3 DNA reads TGTGCCAGCAGCGCCGTGGGTGGAGGGCGGACTCAAGAGACCCAGTACTTC. Translated, it gives CASSAVGGGRTQETQYF. The chain combines TRBV7-9 with TRBJ2-5, with a possible D match to TRBD2 (6 bases). Germline values: CDR1 SEHNR, CDR2 FQNEAQ (reference sequence). The CDR3 is 17 residues long. V lost 5 bases, J lost 2 bases, and 21 bases lay in between.

This clonotype was counted between two and nine times. The chain employs TRBV20-1 and TRBJ2-2, with 9 bases fitting TRBD1. There are 15 residues in the CDR3. Germline V gene sequence: CDR1 DFQATT, CDR2 SNEGSKA (reference sequence). V lost 5 bases to trimming and J lost 5 bases; unmatched junction nucleotides: 9. CDR3 nucleotide sequence: TGCAGTGCTGGGTCAGGGACAGGGTGGACCGGGGAGCTGTTTTTT. This translates into CSAGSGTGWTGELFF.

The V call is TRBV20-1, the J call TRBJ2-2, with D maybe TRBD1 (5 bases). V lost 2 bases to trimming and J lost 6 bases, with 13 bases between them. Germline-derived CDR1 and CDR2 are DFQATT and SNEGSKA (reference sequence). The CDR3 length is 14 residues. Written as DNA, the CDR3 is TGCAGTGCTAGAAGACAGCTTGTGTCCGGGGAGCTGTTTTTT. Its translation is CSARRQLVSGELFF.